Presented here are 21 T cell receptor beta chains from one specimen sequenced in a study of cytomegalovirus exposure and HLA in healthy donors. PCR was performed using 60 Vbeta and 13 Jbeta primers. Using immunoSEQ multiplex PCR, the repertoire was profiled, and TCRdb retains in-frame clones only, with some absent. The sample carries over 130,000 clones, 88% recorded once. The sequencing input was PBMCs. Source of these receptors: a woman aged 40 to 55 in good health and CMV-seronegative.

V and J are TRBV28 and TRBJ2-7; D is possibly TRBD2 (7 bases). In germline, CDR1 is MDHEN, CDR2 SYDVKM. The CDR3 is 17 residues long. Trimming took 7 bases from V and 4 from J, leaving 26 bases between them. The CDR3 spells CASNQPGGGTISYEQYF. The CDR3 DNA is TGTGCCAGCAACCAACCGGGGGGCGGGACCATTAGTTACGAGCAGTACTTC.

V gene TRBV9 combines with J gene TRBJ2-2, with 7 positions matching TRBD2. Germline-derived CDR1 and CDR2 are SGDLS and YYNGEE. J lost 0 bases, V lost 2 bases, and 1 base had no gene match. There are 15 residues in the CDR3. The CDR3 nucleotides are TGTGCCAGCAGCGTCAGCGGGACGAACACCGGGGAGCTGTTTTTT. This sequence encodes CASSVSGTNTGELFF.

The chain uses TRBV7-2 and TRBJ2-1, with 11 bases aligning to TRBD2. This CDR3 region has 16 residues. Losses at the gene ends were 1 base for V and 8 bases for J; bases not matched to a gene: 7. Looked up from germline, CDR1 is SGHTA and CDR2 is FQGNSA. This chain's CDR3 is CASSLEASGRMDEQFF. The CDR3 region has the DNA TGTGCCAGCAGCTTAGAGGCTAGCGGGAGGATGGATGAGCAGTTCTTC.

The V gene is TRBV6-4, the J gene TRBJ1-5; 7 bases line up with TRBD1. Germline loops: CDR1 MRHNA, CDR2 SNTAGT. Trimming cost V 4 bases and J 5 bases; bases outside gene matches: 8. CDR3 length: 15 amino acids. The CDR3 loop is CASSGGQFVHQPQHF. The CDR3 region has the DNA TGTGCCAGCAGTGGGGGACAGTTCGTTCATCAGCCCCAGCATTTT.

CDR3 sequence (DNA): TGCAGCGTTTACGGGTCCGGGGGTCTCTATGGCTACACCTTC. It is translated as CSVYGSGGLYGYTF. This chain uses TRBV29-1 with TRBJ1-2; tentative D call: TRBD1 (5 bases). Germline V lookup: CDR1 SQVTM, CDR2 ANQGSEA. The germline V and J ends were trimmed by 5 bases and 4 bases, with 17 bases remaining between them. The CDR3 loop spans 14 amino acids.

The V call is TRBV28, the J call TRBJ2-1; 10 bases line up with TRBD2. V dropped 3 bases and J dropped 8; count of bases not matched to a gene: 10. The CDR3 is made up of 16 amino acids. In germline, CDR1 is MDHEN, CDR2 SYDVKM. The CDR3 is CASSFFGLAGADEQFF. The CDR3 DNA reads TGTGCCAGCAGTTTTTTTGGGCTAGCGGGAGCCGATGAGCAGTTCTTC. Using reference TRBV28 and TRBJ2-1 for the parts outside the CDR3, the full variable domain is DVKVTQSSRYLVKRTGEKVFLECVQDMDHENMFWYRQDPGLGLRLIYFSYDVKMKEKGDIPEGYSVSREKKERFSLILESASTNQTSMYLCASSFFGLAGADEQFFGPGTRLTVL.

This sequence joins TRBV28 and TRBJ2-3; 7 nucleotides align to TRBD1. Trimming cost V 4 bases and J 2 bases; bases outside gene matches: 12. The germline V gene has CDR1 MDHEN and CDR2 SYDVKM. There are 17 residues in the CDR3. This chain's CDR3 is CASSWARDSSATDTQYF. CDR3 nucleotide sequence: TGTGCCAGCAGTTGGGCCCGGGACAGTTCGGCCACAGATACGCAGTATTTT.

This chain connects TRBV5-4 to TRBJ1-2, with 7 bases matching TRBD1. J lost 6 bases, V lost 4 bases, and 15 bases had no gene match. CDR3 length equals 16 residues. Germline V lookup: CDR1 SGHNT, CDR2 YYREEE (reference sequence). The CDR3 coding sequence is TGTGCCAGCAGCGGTCGGGAAAACAGGGGCCCAAATGGCTACACCTTC. This gives the protein CASSGRENRGPNGYTF.

V gene TRBV27 combines with J gene TRBJ1-5, with TRBD1 matching over 11 bases. After removal of 4 bases from V and 6 bases from J, the junction contained 2 bases not matched to a gene. CDR3 size: 14 residues. Germline CDR1 reads MNHEY; CDR2 reads SMNVEV (reference sequence). CDR3 nucleotides: TGTGCCAGCAGTTACGGGACAGGGGGTCAGCCCCAGCATTTT. Translating it yields CASSYGTGGQPQHF.

This chain links TRBV4-3 with TRBJ1-2; possibly TRBD1 for D (6 bases). Germline CDR1 LGHNA, CDR2 YSLEER. CDR3 length equals 13 residues. V lost 0 bases to trimming and J lost 9 bases, with 11 bases between them. This chain's CDR3 is CASSQDTDSSYTF. CDR3 in DNA: TGCGCCAGCAGCCAAGATACGGACAGTAGCTACACCTTC.

The rearrangement uses TRBV19 and TRBJ2-7, with TRBD1 identical over 12 bases. Germline CDR1 reads LNHDA; CDR2 reads SQIVND (reference sequence). The V segment lost 5 bases and the J segment 4 bases; nucleotides outside the gene matches: 9. The CDR3 loop spans 16 amino acids. CDR3 in DNA: TGTGCCAGTAGTGCCCAGGGACAGGGGGCGGGATACGAGCAGTACTTC. Encoded protein: CASSAQGQGAGYEQYF. Full variable domain (outside the CDR3, taken from reference TRBV19 and TRBJ2-7): DGGITQSPKYLFRKEGQNVTLSCEQNLNHDAMYWYRQDPGQGLRLIYYSQIVNDFQKGDIAEGYSVSREKKESFPLTVTSAQKNPTAFYLCASSAQGQGAGYEQYFGPGTRLTVT.

The chain recombines TRBV7-3 with TRBJ2-2; perhaps TRBD1 as D (6 bases). CDR3 length: 14 amino acids. Trimming left V 5 bases short and J 1 base short, with 8 bases between. The germline gives CDR1 SGHTA, CDR2 FQGTGA. The CDR3 sequence: CASSPTGNTGELFF. The CDR3 nucleotides read TGTGCCAGCAGCCCGACAGGGAACACCGGGGAGCTGTTTTTT.

The J gene is TRBJ2-1, the V gene TRBV12-1; TRBD2 was called by the table and not checked on the DNA. TRBV12-1 is a pseudogene segment. This CDR3 contains 15 residues. CDR3 in amino acids: CASSPWTSTYNEQFF. The CDR3, as DNA: TGTGCCAGCAGCCCGTGGACTAGTACCTACAATGAGCAGTTCTTC.

The chain employs TRBV11-3 and TRBJ2-1; tentatively, D is TRBD2 (5 bases). The CDR3 has 12 amino acids. V was pared by 5 bases and J by 8 bases, with 10 bases between. Germline-derived CDR1 and CDR2 are SGHNT and YENEEA. The CDR3: CASSKLDYEQFF. CDR3 bases: TGTGCCAGCAGCAAACTAGACTATGAGCAGTTCTTC.

This chain connects TRBV10-2 to TRBJ2-7; 7 bases line up with TRBD1. Germline V gene data show CDR1 as WSHSY and CDR2 as SAAADI. V dropped 6 bases and J dropped 3; count of bases not matched to a gene: 8. The CDR3 spans 14 residues. The CDR3: CASRKTGANYEQYF. The CDR3 nucleotides are TGCGCCAGCAGAAAAACAGGGGCGAACTACGAGCAGTACTTC.

This rearrangement joins TRBV27 to TRBJ2-2; D is possibly TRBD1 (6 bases). Trimming left V 4 bases short and J 12 bases short, with 18 bases between. Germline loops: CDR1 MNHEY, CDR2 SMNVEV (reference sequence). This CDR3 spans 14 amino acids. This chain's CDR3 is CASSWGTLEGKLFF. The CDR3 nucleotides read TGTGCCAGCAGTTGGGGGACACTTGAGGGGAAGCTGTTTTTT.

V is TRBV12-1 and J is TRBJ2-2; TRBD2 was called by the table and not checked on the DNA. TRBV12-1 is shown as a pseudogene. This CDR3 contains 15 residues. The CDR3 sequence is CASSMGLAGTGELFF. CDR3 nucleotide sequence: TGTGCCAGCAGCATGGGACTAGCGGGGACCGGGGAGCTGTTTTTT.

The chain uses TRBV7-9 and TRBJ2-1; no firm D call. The CDR3 is 15 residues long. CDR1 is SEHNR and CDR2 is FQNEAQ in the germline V gene (reference sequence). The V and J ends lost 3 bases and 2 bases respectively, with 11 bases between them. CDR3 DNA sequence: TGTGCCAGCAGCTTGTGGAGTATAGCCTACAATGAGCAGTTCTTC. Translating gives CASSLWSIAYNEQFF.

This clone has only one observation. The chain couples TRBV9 to TRBJ2-5; TRBD2 matches at 9 bases. CDR1 is SGDLS, CDR2 YYNGEE, per germline. After removal of 3 bases from V and 1 base from J, the junction contained 1 base not matched to a gene. This CDR3 has 14 residues. CDR3 nucleotide sequence: TGTGCCAGCAGCGCTAGCGGGGCCCAAGAGACCCAGTACTTC. It is translated as CASSASGAQETQYF.

This chain links TRBV7-2 with TRBJ2-7, with 8 positions matching TRBD2. The CDR3 loop spans 13 amino acids. V lost 6 bases and J lost 8; bases outside the gene matches: 9. Germline loops: CDR1 SGHTA, CDR2 FQGNSA. The CDR3 DNA is TGTGCCAGCAGTTTGGGACTAGGGGGGAAGCAGTACTTC. Protein sequence: CASSLGLGGKQYF.

The rearrangement links TRBV19 to TRBJ2-2; 9 bases align to TRBD2. Germline CDR1 LNHDA, CDR2 SQIVND (reference sequence). The CDR3 is made up of 14 amino acids. Germline trimming cut 7 bases from V and 6 bases from J; bases unmatched to any gene: 6. In nucleotides, the CDR3 is TGTGCCAGTACCCTAGCGGGATCCCCCGGGGAGCTGTTTTTT. Protein sequence: CASTLAGSPGELFF.